Following are 2 T cell receptor beta chains from one sample sequenced in a study of blood T cell repertoires in COVID-19. Sequencing was performed with immunoSEQ multiplex PCR; in TCRdb, only in-frame clones are kept and a portion is missing. The table has tens of thousands of clones, 86% seen once. Sequenced: peripheral blood. These receptors came from a human donor in a cohort sampled during active COVID-19.

This chain connects TRBV7-2 to TRBJ2-6, with TRBD1 matching over 9 bases. This CDR3 comprises 15 residues. Germline CDR1 and CDR2: SGHTA and FQGNSA. V lost 4 bases to trimming and J lost 4 bases; unmatched junction nucleotides: 2. CDR3: CASSYRGPGANVLTF. The CDR3 DNA sequence: TGTGCCAGCAGCTACAGGGGGCCCGGGGCCAACGTCCTGACTTTC.

This clone was observed many times. This chain links TRBV3-1 (or the pseudogene TRBV3-2) with TRBJ1-2; TRBD1 matches at 10 bases. The V gene's germline CDR1 is LGHDT and CDR2 YNNKEL (reference sequence). The CDR3 is made up of 16 amino acids. After removal of 1 base from V and 0 bases from J, the junction contained 2 bases not matched to a gene. CDR3 in amino acids: CASSQAGTGANYGYTF. The CDR3 DNA reads as TGTGCCAGCAGCCAAGCGGGGACAGGGGCTAACTATGGCTACACCTTC.